Presented here are 23 T cell receptor beta chains from one specimen sequenced in a study of T cell responses to AZD1222 COVID-19 vaccine. Libraries were prepared by immunoSEQ multiplex PCR; TCRdb keeps only in-frame clonotypes and omits some of them. The table lists about 190,000 clones, over 75% of them singletons. The sample in question was peripheral blood, obtained on day 0 of AZD1222 vaccination. These receptors all stem from an adult in good health.

This CDR3 is CASSPGGGHTGELFF. The DNA of the CDR3 is TGTGCCAGCTCACCAGGAGGGGGCCACACCGGGGAGCTGTTTTTT. This sequence joins TRBV18 and TRBJ2-2; weak D call: TRBD1 (7 bases). V was trimmed by 2 bases and J by 3 bases, leaving 10 bases between them. Germline CDR1 is KGHSH and CDR2 is LQKENI. CDR3 length: 15 residues.

This clone appeared a single time. The chain employs TRBV15 and TRBJ2-1; 7 positions agree with TRBD1. Germline CDR1 LNHNV, CDR2 YYDKDF (reference sequence). The length of the CDR3 is 15 residues. Trimming took 4 bases from V and 2 from J; bases not matched to a gene: 5. The CDR3 sequence: CATSITGDAYNEQFF. The CDR3 DNA sequence: TGTGCCACCAGCATAACAGGGGACGCCTACAATGAGCAGTTCTTC.

This clone showed up just once. The gene calls are TRBV14 and TRBJ2-2, with D perhaps matching TRBD1 or TRBD2 (6 bases each). V lost 4 bases to trimming and J lost 2 bases, with 17 bases between them. Germline V CDR1 and CDR2: SGHDN, FVKESK. The CDR3 totals 17 residues. Here the CDR3 reads CASSLSTGALNTGELFF. DNA of the CDR3: TGTGCCAGCAGCCTCTCCACGGGGGCCCTAAACACCGGGGAGCTGTTTTTT.

The genes are TRBV28 and TRBJ1-2; D is uncertain. V was shortened by 2 bases and J by 7 bases, with 8 bases between the two germline ends. The CDR3 is 12 residues long. The V gene's germline CDR1 is MDHEN and CDR2 SYDVKM. CDR3 coding DNA: TGTGCCAGCAGTTTAACGGGAGGTGGCTACACCTTC. It yields the protein CASSLTGGGYTF.

The V call is TRBV13, the J call TRBJ1-3; tentative D call: TRBD1 (5 bases). The CDR3 extends over 15 amino acids. Germline values: CDR1 PRHDT, CDR2 FYEKMQ (reference sequence). Trimming left V 6 bases short and J 8 bases short, with 20 bases between. This CDR3 is CASSSGQNQMDTIYF. CDR3 DNA sequence: TGTGCCAGCAGTTCCGGACAAAACCAGATGGACACCATATATTTT.

CDR3 protein: CASTRDRGRHSPLHF. DNA of the CDR3: TGTGCCAGCACCCGGGACAGGGGAAGGCATTCACCCCTCCACTTT. The chain couples TRBV27 to TRBJ1-6, with 10 bases aligning to TRBD1. The CDR3 is made up of 15 amino acids. Trimming removed 7 bases from V and 8 bases from J; junction bases left unmatched: 8. Germline CDR1 reads MNHEY; CDR2 reads SMNVEV (reference sequence).

V usage is TRBV5-1 and J usage is TRBJ2-1; D not resolved. V lost 0 bases and J 9 bases, leaving 13 bases between the germline ends. CDR1 and CDR2 from the germline V gene are SGHRS and YFSETQ. The CDR3 length is 14 residues. DNA for the CDR3: TGCGCCAGCAGCTTGGGTCTCGTGGATTCTGAGCAGTTCTTC. Translation gives CASSLGLVDSEQFF.

This chain uses TRBV4-1 with TRBJ2-2; TRBD2 might be the D (6 bases). Germline V lookup: CDR1 MGHRA, CDR2 YSYEKL. Trimming took off 2 bases at V and 4 bases at J, with 14 bases between the two ends. This CDR3 is 16 amino acids long. The CDR3 reads CASSQLTGVGTGELFF. Here the CDR3 DNA reads TGCGCCAGCAGCCAATTGACGGGGGTTGGCACCGGGGAGCTGTTTTTT.

The chain links TRBV5-4 to TRBJ1-1, with 10 bases matching TRBD1. Trimming at V came to 3 bases and at J to 5 bases, leaving 4 bases not matched to a gene. The CDR3 runs to 14 residues. From germline, CDR1 is SGHNT and CDR2 YYREEE (reference sequence). The CDR3 region has the DNA TGTGCCAGCAGCTCCCGGGACAGGGGAACTGAAGCTTTCTTT. As protein: CASSSRDRGTEAFF.

The chain carries TRBV7-3 and TRBJ2-1; weak D call: TRBD2 (5 bases). Germline V gene sequence: CDR1 SGHTA, CDR2 FQGTGA. CDR3 size: 14 residues. V was cut by 2 bases and J by 8 bases, with 13 bases left in between. DNA for the CDR3: TGTGCCAGCAGCTTAGATGCGGGTGGGGATGAGCAGTTCTTC. It encodes CASSLDAGGDEQFF. The variable domain in full, with the rest retrieved from reference TRBV7-3 and TRBJ2-1, is GAGVSQTPSNKVTEKGKYVELRCDPISGHTALYWYRQSLGQGPEFLIYFQGTGAADDSGLPNDRFFAVRPEGSVSTLKIQRTERGDSAVYLCASSLDAGGDEQFFGPGTRLTVL.

The chain employs TRBV6-4 and TRBJ1-1; perhaps TRBD1 as D (5 bases). Germline V lookup: CDR1 MRHNA, CDR2 SNTAGT. The V and J ends lost 7 bases and 1 base respectively, with 13 bases between them. The CDR3 totals 14 residues. The DNA of the CDR3 is TGTGCCAGCAAAACACAGGTAGAGAACACTGAAGCTTTCTTT. This sequence encodes CASKTQVENTEAFF.

The J gene is TRBJ2-4, the V gene TRBV9; perhaps TRBD2 as D (5 bases). The germline V gene encodes CDR1 SGDLS and CDR2 YYNGEE. The germline V and J ends were trimmed by 7 bases and 0 bases, with 11 bases remaining between them. The CDR3 length is 14 residues. The CDR3 sequence: CASLQAVAKNIQYF. The CDR3 nucleotides are TGTGCCAGCTTACAAGCGGTAGCCAAAAACATTCAGTACTTC.

CDR3 protein: CASSSQEYNEQFF. CDR3 in DNA: TGTGCCAGCAGTTCTCAGGAATACAATGAGCAGTTCTTC. The chain couples TRBV6-1 to TRBJ2-1; no definite D call. Trimming shortened V by 5 bases and J by 4 bases, and 9 bases separated the two germline ends. CDR1 is MNHNS and CDR2 is SASEGT in the germline V gene. CDR3 length: 13 residues.

J is TRBJ2-6 and V is TRBV24-1; TRBD1 or TRBD2 may be the D gene (5 bases each). V lost 5 bases and J 4 bases, leaving 17 bases between the germline ends. Germline CDR1 reads KGHDR; CDR2 reads SFDVKD. The CDR3 has 17 residues. This CDR3 reads CATSAGGGGDGANVLTF. The CDR3 DNA reads as TGTGCCACCAGTGCCGGAGGTGGTGGGGACGGGGCCAACGTCCTGACTTTC.

V and J are TRBV11-2 and TRBJ2-3; 10 nucleotides align to TRBD2. V lost 5 bases to trimming and J lost 1 base; unmatched junction nucleotides: 0. Germline V gene sequence: CDR1 SGHAT, CDR2 FQNNGV. CDR3 length: 14 amino acids. This CDR3 reads CASSLAGGTDTQYF. The CDR3 DNA reads TGTGCCAGCAGCCTAGCGGGGGGCACAGATACGCAGTATTTT.

The V call is TRBV19, the J call TRBJ1-5, with 7 bases identical to TRBD1. There are 20 residues in the CDR3. CDR1 is LNHDA, CDR2 SQIVND, per germline (reference sequence). V shed 3 bases, J shed 0 bases, and the junction held 17 bases outside the gene matches. CDR3 nucleotides: TGTGCCAGTAGTATCATTCAAGGGACAGCGTTATTTTATAGCAATCAGCCCCAGCATTTT. Its protein is CASSIIQGTALFYSNQPQHF.

The V call is TRBV27, the J call TRBJ2-1; no clear D gene. This CDR3 region has 15 residues. The V end was cut by 3 bases, the J end by 1 base, with 10 bases between. CDR1 is MNHEY and CDR2 is SMNVEV in the germline V gene (reference sequence). The CDR3 here is CASSLWEGSYNEQFF. The DNA of the CDR3 is TGTGCCAGCAGTTTGTGGGAAGGATCCTACAATGAGCAGTTCTTC.

The rearrangement joins TRBV18 to TRBJ2-7; D is perhaps TRBD1 (5 bases). CDR3 length equals 16 residues. The germline CDR1 and CDR2 sequences are KGHSH and LQKENI. V gave up 3 bases and J gave up 2 bases, with 17 bases separating them. CDR3 DNA sequence: TGTGCCAGCTCACCCGTCGTTTTACAGGCAACCTACGAGCAGTACTTC. Amino acid sequence: CASSPVVLQATYEQYF.

The gene calls are TRBV6-6 and TRBJ2-7, with 9 bases identical to TRBD1. The CDR3 is 16 amino acids. V lost 5 bases and J lost 3; bases outside the gene matches: 11. Germline loops: CDR1 MNHNY, CDR2 SVGAGI (reference sequence). The CDR3 reads CASSRPAGQGNYEQYF. The DNA of the CDR3 is TGTGCCAGCAGTCGGCCAGCGGGACAGGGAAACTACGAGCAGTACTTC.

CDR3 region: CASSKRGEGQGNSYEQYV. As DNA, the CDR3 is TGTGCCAGCAGCAAAAGGGGGGAGGGACAGGGGAATTCCTACGAGCAGTACGTC. The chain carries TRBV21-1 and TRBJ2-7; the table's D call of TRBD1 was not tested on the DNA. TRBV21-1 is tagged as a pseudogene. There are 18 residues in the CDR3.

The gene calls are TRBV27 and TRBJ1-1; a weak D match, TRBD1 (6 bases). The V gene's germline CDR1 is MNHEY and CDR2 SMNVEV (reference sequence). V was trimmed by 6 bases and J by 0 bases, leaving 11 bases between them. CDR3 length equals 14 residues. The CDR3 DNA is TGTGCCAGCAGGGTACAGGGAATGAACACTGAAGCTTTCTTT. Translation: CASRVQGMNTEAFF.

The CDR3 nucleotides read TGTGCCAGCAGCTTAGGGGGTGGTGTCACTGAAGCTTTCTTT. This gives the protein CASSLGGGVTEAFF. This rearrangement joins TRBV11-3 to TRBJ1-1; no definite D call. V dropped 1 base and J dropped 4 bases, with 10 bases sitting between them. This CDR3 spans 14 amino acids. The germline V gene has CDR1 SGHNT and CDR2 YENEEA.

This rearrangement joins TRBV7-9 to TRBJ2-5, with 7 bases fitting TRBD1. V shed 10 bases and J 1 base; nucleotides not matched to a gene: 3. Germline V gives CDR1 SEHNR, CDR2 FQNEAQ (reference sequence). The CDR3 runs 12 residues. CDR3 bases: TGTGCCACCAACAGGGGCCAAGAGACCCAGTACTTC. Its translation is CATNRGQETQYF. Full variable domain (missing parts from reference TRBV7-9 and TRBJ2-5): DTGVSQNPRHKITKRGQNVTFRCDPISEHNRLYWYRQTLGQGPEFLTYFQNEAQLEKSRLLSDRFSAERPKGSFSTLEIQRTEQGDSAMYLCATNRGQETQYFGPGTRLLVL.